Shown below are 26 T cell receptor beta chains from a single sample sequenced in a study of shared clonotypes between healthy human individuals. This table comes from immunoSEQ multiplex PCR, and its TCRdb copy is limited to in-frame clones, with some not included. The sample comprises 2 million to 3 million clones, over 85% of which are singletons, and 0.36% rests with the top ten. Sequencing input: naive CD4+ T cells from PBMCs. Noted subset: CD45RA+ positively selected. These receptors were collected from a young man in good health. Some clones in this sample may be carry-over from other donors' samples.

The chain is built from TRBV29-1 and TRBJ1-5, with D tentatively TRBD1 (5 bases). V gave up 5 bases and J gave up 1 base, with 9 bases separating them. This CDR3 contains 13 residues. Looked up from germline, CDR1 is SQVTM and CDR2 is ANQGSEA. CDR3 bases: TGCAGCGTTCGGGACGGGAGCAATCAGCCCCAGCATTTT. This sequence encodes CSVRDGSNQPQHF.

The chain recombines TRBV6-1 with TRBJ2-5; D is possibly TRBD2 (5 bases). Trimming took off 2 bases at V and 5 bases at J, with 9 bases between the two ends. The V gene's germline CDR1 is MNHNS and CDR2 SASEGT. CDR3 length equals 13 residues. The CDR3 sequence is CASSELSGETQYF. The CDR3 DNA sequence: TGTGCCAGCAGTGAATTGTCGGGGGAGACCCAGTACTTC.

Notes on this clone: Other DNA sequences in the same sample also yield this CDR3. This chain joins TRBV2 and TRBJ1-3; maybe TRBD1 (6 bases). V dropped 2 bases and J dropped 2 bases, with 7 bases sitting between them. Germline CDR1 is SNHLY and CDR2 is FYNNEI. The CDR3 has 14 residues. This CDR3 reads CASSEQGPGNTIYF. The CDR3 nucleotides read TGTGCCAGCAGTGAACAGGGGCCTGGAAACACCATATATTTT.

The V gene is TRBV6-6, the J gene TRBJ1-2; TRBD1 aligns across 7 bases. J gave up 2 bases and V 2 bases, and 2 bases lay outside the gene matches. The CDR3 has 14 amino acids. Germline V CDR1 and CDR2: MNHNY, SVGAGI (reference sequence). The CDR3 is CASSYGQANYGYTF. CDR3 DNA: TGTGCCAGCAGTTACGGACAGGCGAACTATGGCTACACCTTC.

J is TRBJ2-3 and V is TRBV11-2; TRBD2 matches 10 bases. With V trimmed by 4 bases and J by 2 bases, 9 bases remained unmatched. Per the germline V gene, CDR1 is SGHAT and CDR2 is FQNNGV. This CDR3 spans 17 amino acids. CDR3 DNA: TGTGCCAGCAGCTCCCGTAGGACTAGCGGACTCACAGATACGCAGTATTTT. This gives the protein CASSSRRTSGLTDTQYF.

This clone has just one count. This chain links TRBV9 with TRBJ1-2, with TRBD1 matching over 11 bases. Germline lookup yields CDR1 SGDLS and CDR2 YYNGEE. Trimming at V came to 3 bases and at J to 8 bases, leaving 6 bases not matched to a gene. The CDR3 spans 14 residues. CDR3 DNA: TGTGCCAGCAGCGCGGGACAGGGGGTGCGGGGCTACACCTTC. It is translated as CASSAGQGVRGYTF.

The genes are TRBV14 and TRBJ1-1; D gene ambiguous. The CDR3 totals 16 residues. CDR1 is SGHDN and CDR2 is FVKESK in the germline V gene. Trimming shortened V by 0 bases and J by 4 bases, and 15 bases separated the two germline ends. Here the CDR3 DNA reads TGTGCCAGCAGCCAAGAGGGATGGGCGTTGGGCACTGAAGCTTTCTTT. As protein: CASSQEGWALGTEAFF. Full variable domain (outside the CDR3, taken from reference TRBV14 and TRBJ1-1): EAGVTQFPSHSVIEKGQTVTLRCDPISGHDNLYWYRRVMGKEIKFLLHFVKESKQDESGMPNNRFLAERTGGTYSTLKVQPAELEDSGVYFCASSQEGWALGTEAFFGQGTRLTVV.

The V call is TRBV6-1, the J call TRBJ1-1; perhaps TRBD1 as D (5 bases). The length of the CDR3 is 12 residues. Germline V lookup: CDR1 MNHNS, CDR2 SASEGT. CDR3 loop: CAIRGPNTEAFF. The CDR3 bases are TGTGCTATTCGGGGCCCGAACACTGAAGCTTTCTTT.

The chain is built from TRBV21-1 and TRBJ2-3; the table assigns TRBD1, which was not confirmed against the DNA. TRBV21-1 is flagged as a pseudogene. The CDR3 totals 16 residues. CDR3 in amino acids: CASSPGDRERGDTQYF. DNA of the CDR3: TGTGCCAGCAGCCCGGGGGACAGGGAGAGAGGGGATACGCAGTATTTT.

The chain combines TRBV7-3 with TRBJ2-2; D unresolved. In germline, CDR1 is SGHTA, CDR2 FQGTGA. The CDR3 is 14 amino acids. The germline V and J ends were trimmed by 5 bases and 1 base, with 8 bases remaining between them. CDR3 in amino acids: CASSVNRNTGELFF. As DNA, the CDR3 is TGTGCCAGCAGCGTGAACAGGAACACCGGGGAGCTGTTTTTT.

The V call is TRBV19, the J call TRBJ1-3, with a weak D call TRBD1 (6 bases). CDR1 is LNHDA, CDR2 SQIVND, per germline (reference sequence). Trimming removed 2 bases from V and 0 bases from J, with 17 bases in between. The CDR3 contains 18 residues. The CDR3 sequence: CASSIRSSGGHSGNTIYF. DNA for the CDR3: TGTGCCAGTAGTATAAGGTCGAGCGGGGGACACTCTGGAAACACCATATATTTT.

In DNA, the CDR3 is TGTGCCTCCCCTCACTTGGTGGCCACTGAAGCTTTCTTT. Protein product: CASPHLVATEAFF. The chain couples TRBV6-5 to TRBJ1-1, with D unresolved. The CDR3 consists of 13 residues. Germline CDR1 MNHEY, CDR2 SVGAGI. The V end was cut by 11 bases, the J end by 4 bases, with 17 bases between.

This chain connects TRBV5-1 to TRBJ2-1, with a weak D call TRBD2 (6 bases). Germline V CDR1 and CDR2: SGHRS, YFSETQ. The CDR3 is 14 residues long. The V end lost 4 bases, the J end lost 7 bases, and 15 bases lay between the germline ends. The CDR3 here is CASSRDWQTNEQFF. The CDR3 DNA reads TGCGCCAGCAGCCGGGACTGGCAAACAAATGAGCAGTTCTTC. The full variable domain, rest sourced from reference TRBV5-1 and TRBJ2-1, is KAGVTQTPRYLIKTRGQQVTLSCSPISGHRSVSWYQQTPGQGLQFLFEYFSETQRNKGNFPGRFSGRQFSNSRSEMNVSTLELGDSALYLCASSRDWQTNEQFFGPGTRLTVL.

The chain joins TRBV5-5 to TRBJ2-3; 8 bases are shared with TRBD2. This CDR3 has 17 amino acids. CDR1 SGHKS and CDR2 YYEKEE come from the germline V gene (reference sequence). V dropped 1 base and J dropped 2; count of bases not matched to a gene: 9. The CDR3 region is CASSLMREARFTDTQYF. The CDR3 DNA reads TGTGCCAGCAGCTTGATGCGGGAGGCCCGGTTCACAGATACGCAGTATTTT.

This chain connects TRBV6-5 to TRBJ2-7; D is possibly TRBD1 or TRBD2 (5 bases each). Germline lookup yields CDR1 MNHEY and CDR2 SVGAGI. V lost 2 bases and J 6 bases, leaving 8 bases between the germline ends. The CDR3 totals 12 residues. CDR3 sequence (DNA): TGTGCCAGCAGTTACCGGGGCACCGAGCAGTACTTC. It is translated as CASSYRGTEQYF.

V gene TRBV5-1 combines with J gene TRBJ2-5; weak D call: TRBD1 (6 bases). CDR1 and CDR2 from the germline V gene are SGHRS and YFSETQ. The CDR3 sequence is 14 residues long. V lost 3 bases and J 2 bases, leaving 11 bases between the germline ends. The CDR3 coding sequence is TGCGCCAGCAGCTACAATACAGGGCAAGAGACCCAGTACTTC. As protein: CASSYNTGQETQYF.

The chain uses TRBV2 and TRBJ2-5, with D maybe TRBD1 (6 bases). The CDR3 consists of 13 residues. CDR1 and CDR2 from the germline V gene are SNHLY and FYNNEI. Between the trimmed V and J ends, which lost 5 bases and 2 bases, there was a span of 9 bases. For the CDR3, the DNA is TGTGCCAGCAGTCAGGACAGACAAGAGACCCAGTACTTC. Protein: CASSQDRQETQYF.

This clone is a singleton in its sample. The chain employs TRBV27 and TRBJ2-3; 9 nucleotides agree with TRBD1. With V trimmed by 6 bases and J by 10 bases, 11 bases remained unmatched. The CDR3 loop spans 14 amino acids. CDR1 MNHEY and CDR2 SMNVEV come from the germline V gene (reference sequence). The DNA of the CDR3 is TGTGCCAGCAGCGGGACAGGGATCCCCCGGCCGCAGTATTTT. It encodes CASSGTGIPRPQYF.

Comment on this clone: At the DNA level, this CDR3 is encoded by other sequences in the same sample as well. The J gene is TRBJ2-7, the V gene TRBV19, with a possible D match to TRBD1 (5 bases). Germline V gene lookup returns CDR1 LNHDA and CDR2 SQIVND (reference sequence). The CDR3 loop spans 14 amino acids. V lost 5 bases, J lost 2 bases, and 13 bases lay in between. The CDR3: CASSPRTGTYEQYF. CDR3 bases: TGTGCCAGTAGTCCACGTACAGGAACCTACGAGCAGTACTTC.

V gene TRBV30 combines with J gene TRBJ2-5, with TRBD2 matching 9 bases. Germline CDR1 and CDR2: GTSNPN and SVGIG (reference sequence). The ends lost 2 bases at V and 5 bases at J; junction bases unmatched: 9. The CDR3 spans 15 residues. CDR3 region: CAWSLTSGYTETQYF. CDR3 DNA: TGTGCCTGGAGTTTAACTAGCGGGTACACGGAGACCCAGTACTTC.

The chain joins TRBV19 to TRBJ2-1, with TRBD2 matching 8 bases. The V gene end was trimmed by 4 bases and the J gene end by 2 bases; junction bases not matched to a gene: 4. The CDR3 runs to 15 residues. The germline V gene encodes CDR1 LNHDA and CDR2 SQIVND (reference sequence). The DNA of the CDR3 is TGTGCCAGTAGTAACCCGGGAGGGCCCTACAATGAGCAGTTCTTC. Amino acids: CASSNPGGPYNEQFF.

This clone turned up a few times. The V call is TRBV28, the J call TRBJ2-7, with D possibly matching TRBD1 (5 bases). The V end lost 4 bases, the J end lost 4 bases, and 5 bases lay between the germline ends. In germline, CDR1 is MDHEN, CDR2 SYDVKM. CDR3 size: 11 residues. The CDR3 bases are TGTGCCAGCAGTTACAGGTACGAGCAGTACTTC. It specifies CASSYRYEQYF.

The V gene is TRBV18, the J gene TRBJ2-1; a weak D match, TRBD1 (6 bases). CDR1 and CDR2 (germline): KGHSH, LQKENI. Trimming left V 6 bases short and J 5 bases short, with 11 bases between. The CDR3 runs 13 residues. CDR3 in DNA: TGTGCCAGCTCGCAGGACAGAAACAATGAGCAGTTCTTC. It codes for CASSQDRNNEQFF.

V usage is TRBV19 and J usage is TRBJ1-5; D possibly corresponds to TRBD1 (5 bases). The germline CDR1 and CDR2 sequences are LNHDA and SQIVND (reference sequence). The germline V and J ends were trimmed by 5 bases and 4 bases, with 12 bases remaining between them. The CDR3 runs 14 residues. Written as DNA, the CDR3 is TGTGCCAGTAGTCCCCGGGACGGGAATCAGCCCCAGCATTTT. As protein: CASSPRDGNQPQHF.

The chain combines TRBV27 with TRBJ2-5; TRBD2 aligns across 11 bases. Germline V gene lookup returns CDR1 MNHEY and CDR2 SMNVEV (reference sequence). This CDR3 region has 17 residues. Unmatched junction bases numbered 10, after V lost 6 bases and J lost 1 base. In DNA, the CDR3 is TGTGCCAGCAGCCCTCTTGGTGGACTAGCGGGCCAAGAGACCCAGTACTTC. As protein: CASSPLGGLAGQETQYF.

The chain combines TRBV2 with TRBJ1-4; 7 bases align to TRBD1. This CDR3 comprises 15 residues. Germline CDR1 is SNHLY and CDR2 is FYNNEI. Unmatched junction bases numbered 6, after V lost 7 bases and J lost 1 base. The CDR3 DNA reads TGTGCCAGCATGGAGACAGGGAGAACTAATGAAAAACTGTTTTTT. Translating gives CASMETGRTNEKLFF.